This T cell receptor (beta chain) is drawn from a study of blood T cell repertoires in COVID-19. Study in general: The United States, Italy and Spain provided the acute and convalescent COVID-19 samples. PBMCs, B-cell-depleted T cells, or T cells were the source of the cDNA or gDNA that made up the material.

Original methodology: Amplifying reference gene primers gave estimates of nucleated cell counts. The repertoire was sequenced with immunoSEQ multiplex PCR; TCRdb's copy has only in-frame clones and lacks some. V and J calls and clone size come straight from that table; D and trimming were deduced from the DNA. This table has around 46,000 clones, 65% to 90% appearing once. Germline V gene lookup returns CDR1 MNHEY and CDR2 SVGAGI. The V segment lost 7 bases and the J segment 3 bases; nucleotides outside the gene matches: 1. The CDR3 length is 13 residues. This clonotype was obtained from a man aged 35 to 55 with acute or convalescent COVID-19. Sequenced input: peripheral blood. V gene TRBV6-5 combines with J gene TRBJ2-2; 8 bases match TRBD1. The CDR3 DNA sequence: TGTGCCAGCATGACAGGGGACACCGGGGAGCTGTTTTTT. Amino acid sequence: CASMTGDTGELFF.